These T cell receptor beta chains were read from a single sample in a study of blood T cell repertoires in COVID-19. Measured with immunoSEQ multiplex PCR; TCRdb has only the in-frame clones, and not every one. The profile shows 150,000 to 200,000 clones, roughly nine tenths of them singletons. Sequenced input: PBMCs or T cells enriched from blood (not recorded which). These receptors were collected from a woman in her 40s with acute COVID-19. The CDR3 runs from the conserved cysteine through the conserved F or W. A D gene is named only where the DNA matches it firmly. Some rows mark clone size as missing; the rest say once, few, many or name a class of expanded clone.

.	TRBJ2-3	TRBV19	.	TGTGCCAGTAGTCTTCGCGGCAAGAGCACAGATACGCAGTATTTT	CASSLRGKSTDTQYF
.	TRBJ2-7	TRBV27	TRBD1	TGTGCCAGCAGCTACCTCGCCGGGACAGCATCCCACGAGCAGTACTTC	CASSYLAGTASHEQYF
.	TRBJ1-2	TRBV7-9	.	TGTGCCAGCAGCCCTAATACCGGCGGGAGGCGGCAAGGCTACACCTTC	CASSPNTGGRRQGYTF
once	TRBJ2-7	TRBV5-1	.	TGCGCCAGCAGCTTGAGTCGGAGGGCCTACGAGCAGTACTTC	CASSLSRRAYEQYF
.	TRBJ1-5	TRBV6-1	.	TGTGCCAGCAGTGAAGTACCGACAGGTAATCAGCCCCAGCATTTT	CASSEVPTGNQPQHF
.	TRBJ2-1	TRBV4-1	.	TGCGCCAGCAGCCAAGATCCCGGGGGAGTGGCCTACAATGAGCAGTTCTTC	CASSQDPGGVAYNEQFF
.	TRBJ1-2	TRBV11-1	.	TGTGCCAGCAGCTTAGCGGCCGCAACTAACTATGGCTACACCTTC	CASSLAAATNYGYTF
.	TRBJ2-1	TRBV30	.	TGTGCCTGGAGGGGACGGGGGAGCGGGTATGAGCAGTTCTTC	CAWRGRGSGYEQFF
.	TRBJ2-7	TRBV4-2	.	TGTGCCAGCAGCCCTCCCGGTGCCTACGAGCAGTACTTC	CASSPPGAYEQYF
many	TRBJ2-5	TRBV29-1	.	TGCAGCGCCACGGCAGGTGGGGCGGAGACCCAGTACTTC	CSATAGGAETQYF
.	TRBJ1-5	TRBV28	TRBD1	TGTGCCAGCAGGGCGACAGGGGGCGGCAATCAGCCCCAGCATTTT	CASRATGGGNQPQHF
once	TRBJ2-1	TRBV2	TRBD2	TGTGCCAGCAGTGCTTCACTAGCGGGGGGGCGGGATGAGCAGTTCTTC	CASSASLAGGRDEQFF
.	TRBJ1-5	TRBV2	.	TGTGCCAGCAGTGAATTAGGGGCGAGCAATCAGCCCCAGCATTTT	CASSELGASNQPQHF
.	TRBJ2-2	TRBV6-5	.	TGTGCCAGCACCGACAGGAACACCGGGGAGCTGTTTTTT	CASTDRNTGELFF
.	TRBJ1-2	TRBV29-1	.	TGCAGCGTCGGCGACAGCCTCCTTTTCTATGGCTACACCTTC	CSVGDSLLFYGYTF
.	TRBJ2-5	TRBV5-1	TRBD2	TGCGCCAGCAGCCCCGCCCCAGCGGGGGGTTCGGAGACCCAGTACTTC	CASSPAPAGGSETQYF
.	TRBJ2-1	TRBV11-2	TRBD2	TGTGCCAGCATTCCCGGTAGACTAGCGGGAGGGAGCTCCTACAATGAGCAGTTCTTC	CASIPGRLAGGSSYNEQFF
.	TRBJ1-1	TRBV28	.	TGTGCCAGTGAGGAACGCGGGGGAAGTGCTGAAGCTTTCTTT	CASEERGGSAEAFF
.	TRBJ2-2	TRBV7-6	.	TGTGCCAGCAGCCTCACCGTTGCGGAGAACACCGGGGAGCTGTTTTTT	CASSLTVAENTGELFF
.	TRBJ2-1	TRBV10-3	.	TGTGCCATCAGTGAGTCGAAGGGAGCGGGTACTTTTTTCTTC	CAISESKGAGTFFF
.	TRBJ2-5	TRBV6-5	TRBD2	TGTGCCAGCAGGCGCGGGAGGGAAGAGACCCAGTACTTC	CASRRGREETQYF
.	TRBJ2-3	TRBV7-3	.	TGTGCCAGCAGCCTCAACCCAGGGGTGAGCACAGATACGCAGTATTTT	CASSLNPGVSTDTQYF
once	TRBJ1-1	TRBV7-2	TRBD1	TGTGCCAGCAGCTCCCCGTACTATTCCGGGACAGGGGGCACTGAAGCTTTCTTT	CASSSPYYSGTGGTEAFF
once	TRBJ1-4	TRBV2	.	TGTGCCAGCGGCCGGGAACAAAATAATGAAAAACTGTTTTTT	CASGREQNNEKLFF
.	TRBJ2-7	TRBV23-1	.	TGCGCCAGCTCTCAGGGGTCCAACTACGAGCAGTACTTC	CASSQGSNYEQYF
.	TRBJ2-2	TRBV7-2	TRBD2	TGTGCCAGCAGCCCACCGGGACTAGCGAGGAACACCGGGGAGCTGTTTTTT	CASSPPGLARNTGELFF
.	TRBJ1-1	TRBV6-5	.	TGTGCCAGCACGGGGGGGAACCCCTTGAACACTGAAGCTTTCTTT	CASTGGNPLNTEAFF
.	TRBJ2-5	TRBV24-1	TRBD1	TGTGCCACCAGTGAACCCACAGGGGGCTTGGAAGAGACCCAGTACTTC	CATSEPTGGLEETQYF
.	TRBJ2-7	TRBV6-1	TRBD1	TGTGCCAGCAGTGAAGCAGGGACAGACTACGAGCAGTACTTC	CASSEAGTDYEQYF
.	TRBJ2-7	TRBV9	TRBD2	TGTGCCAGCAGCGAGGGGACTAGCGGACTATACGAGCAGTACTTC	CASSEGTSGLYEQYF
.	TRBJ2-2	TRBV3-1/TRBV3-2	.	TGTGCCAGCAGCCCAGGGGTAAGGGTGCCCCGAACCCCCACCGGGGAGCTGTTTTTT	CASSPGVRVPRTPTGELFF
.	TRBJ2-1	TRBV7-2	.	TGTGCCAGCAGCTTATATCCGTCAACGGGTGAGCAGTTCTTC	CASSLYPSTGEQFF
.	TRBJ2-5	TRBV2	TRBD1	TGTGCCTGCAGCAGGACAGGGGGGGAGACCCAGTACTTC	CACSRTGGETQYF
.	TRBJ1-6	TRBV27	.	TGTGCCAGCAGTTTAGAGCCAGGGACTGAGAATTCACCCCTCCACTTT	CASSLEPGTENSPLHF
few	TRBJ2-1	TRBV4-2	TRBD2	TGTGCCAGCAGCCATATTAGCGGGGCCGGGGACAATGAGCAGTTCTTC	CASSHISGAGDNEQFF
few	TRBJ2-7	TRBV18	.	TGTGCCAGCTCACCAATCGGGGGCTCCTACGAGCAGTACTTC	CASSPIGGSYEQYF
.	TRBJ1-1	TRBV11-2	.	TGTGCCAGCAGCTTAGGGCAGAACACTGAAGCTTTCTTT	CASSLGQNTEAFF
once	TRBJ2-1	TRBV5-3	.	TGTGCCAGAAGCTTGGTTCAGGGGAGCTACAATGAGCAGTTCTTC	CARSLVQGSYNEQFF
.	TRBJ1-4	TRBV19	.	TGTGCCAGTAGTATAGGGAACAAGCGGGAAAAACTGTTTTTT	CASSIGNKREKLFF
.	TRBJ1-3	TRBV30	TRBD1	TGTGCCTGGAGAAGACAGGGAGGCTCTGGAAACACCATATATTTT	CAWRRQGGSGNTIYF
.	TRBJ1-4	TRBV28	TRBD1	TGTGCCAGCAGGATGGACAGGGTCGATGAAAAACTGTTTTTT	CASRMDRVDEKLFF
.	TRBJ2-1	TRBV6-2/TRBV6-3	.	TGTGCCAGCAGTTACTCAACAGGGGAGGACAATGAGCAGTTCTTC	CASSYSTGEDNEQFF
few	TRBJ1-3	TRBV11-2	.	TGTGCCAGCAGCTTAGAATCTATCCGAGGAAACACCATATATTTT	CASSLESIRGNTIYF
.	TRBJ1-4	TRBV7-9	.	TGTGCCAGCAGCTTAAAAGCGGGTAGGACTAATGAAAAACTGTTTTTT	CASSLKAGRTNEKLFF
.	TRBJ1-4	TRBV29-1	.	TGCAGCGTTGAAACGGAGACCGCAACTAATGAAAAACTGTTTTTT	CSVETETATNEKLFF
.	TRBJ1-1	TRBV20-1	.	TGCAGTGCTAGGGTCGGGAGTACAGCTTTCTTT	CSARVGSTAFF
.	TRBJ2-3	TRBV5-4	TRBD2	TGTGCCAGCAGGGTAGCGGGAGTCATAGCAGATACGCAGTATTTT	CASRVAGVIADTQYF
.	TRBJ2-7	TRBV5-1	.	TGCGCCAGCAGCCCGGACGGGAACTACGAGCAGTACTTC	CASSPDGNYEQYF
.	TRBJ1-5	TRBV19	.	TGTGCCAGTCGGAGAGGGACACCTTCTAGCAATCAGCCCCAGCATTTT	CASRRGTPSSNQPQHF
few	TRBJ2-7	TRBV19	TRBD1	TGTGCCAGTGCCGAGACAGGGGGTGCAGGCTACGAGCAGTACTTC	CASAETGGAGYEQYF
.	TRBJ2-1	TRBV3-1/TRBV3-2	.	TGTGCCAGCAGCCAATCCGGGGTCTCCTACAATGAGCAGTTCTTC	CASSQSGVSYNEQFF
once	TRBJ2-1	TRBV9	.	TGTGCCAGCAGCGTAGGGCAGGGGATTAGAAATGAGCAGTTCTTC	CASSVGQGIRNEQFF
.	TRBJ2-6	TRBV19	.	TGTGCCAGTACCGAGGGGGTCCCTGGGGCCAACGTCCTGACTTTC	CASTEGVPGANVLTF
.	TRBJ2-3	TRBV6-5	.	TGTGCCAGCAGTCCCCCCGGGGGGCGAGATACGCAGTATTTT	CASSPPGGRDTQYF
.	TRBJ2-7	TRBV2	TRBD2	TGTGCCAGCAGTGGTAATAGCGGGGGTTATGACGAGCAGTACTTC	CASSGNSGGYDEQYF
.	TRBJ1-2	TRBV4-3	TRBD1	TGCGCCAGCAGCTCCGAGACAGGGGATGAAGGTGGTGGCTACACCTTC	CASSSETGDEGGGYTF
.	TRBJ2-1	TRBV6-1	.	TGTGCCAGCAGTGAAGCCGAGTCCTCGGGGGATTACAGAGGAGAGTTCTTC	CASSEAESSGDYRGEFF